Here is one T cell receptor (beta chain) with its context. The antigen remains undetermined. The data stem from a study of T cell repertoires in cytomegalovirus infection. Study-wide context: HLA-B-restricted CMV epitopes that are well studied, plus recently identified HLA-C-restricted ones, were used by the study.

Points from the study as a whole: CMV-specific TCR beta clonotypes restricted by HLA-C dominated the ex vivo response. Adding up the frequency of public TCR beta families identified people who carried CMV plus the relevant HLA.

TCRdb re-analysed the reads in MiXCR, keeping a single row per CDR3 protein. The top ten hold about 12% of the sample, which has fewer than 900,000 distinct CDR3 sequences, under 35% seen once. Trimming stripped 6 bases from V and 4 bases from J, with 12 bases between. The CDR3 sequence is 13 residues long. CDR1 is LNHDA and CDR2 is SQIVND in the germline V gene (reference sequence). Sequenced material: cultured CD8+ T cells from PBMCs, taken from culture after CMV antigen stimulation. This chain connects TRBV19 to TRBJ1-2; TRBD1 might be the D (5 bases). This receptor was taken from a human donor in good health (CMV status not recorded). Some clones in this sample may be carry-over from other donors' samples. CDR3 sequence (DNA): TGTGCCAGTAGCCCGGGGGTCATCTATGGCTACACCTTC. Its protein product is CASSPGVIYGYTF.